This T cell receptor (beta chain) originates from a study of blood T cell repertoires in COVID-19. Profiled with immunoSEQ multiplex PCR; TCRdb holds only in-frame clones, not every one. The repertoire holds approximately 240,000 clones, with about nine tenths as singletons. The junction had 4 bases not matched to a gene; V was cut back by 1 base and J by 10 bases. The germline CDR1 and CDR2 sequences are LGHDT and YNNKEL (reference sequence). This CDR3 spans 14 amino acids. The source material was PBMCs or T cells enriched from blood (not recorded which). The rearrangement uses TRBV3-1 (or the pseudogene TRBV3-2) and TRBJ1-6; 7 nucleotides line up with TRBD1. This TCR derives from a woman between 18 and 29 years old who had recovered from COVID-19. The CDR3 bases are TGTGCCAGCAGCCAAGGACAGGGTAGATCACCCCTCCACTTT. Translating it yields CASSQGQGRSPLHF.